The source of this T cell receptor beta chain is a study of shared clonotypes between healthy human individuals. Note on this clone: The antigen remains unidentified.

Assay: immunoSEQ multiplex PCR; the TCRdb copy retains only in-frame clones and omits some. The data hold approximately 2.3 million clones, with approximately 93% observed a single time. CD4+ cells underwent separation, giving CD45RA+ naive and CD45RA-negative memory subsets. V was trimmed by 3 bases and J by 7 bases, leaving 9 bases between them. This CDR3 region has 12 residues. Per the germline V gene, CDR1 is ENHRY and CDR2 is SYGVKD. Findings and limits, study-wide: At large depth, rarefaction still showed sorted-subset sequencing to be incomplete. The expectation was that sequencing depth would affect clonotype sharing among donors.

This chain connects TRBV10-3 to TRBJ1-2; D is uncertain. This sequence was found in a man between 18 and 35 years old in good health. Some clones in this sample may be carry-over from other donors' samples. Specimen: naive CD4+ T cells from PBMCs. The subset: CD45RA+ positively selected. The CDR3 DNA follows: TGTGCCATCAGTGATGTCTCTGGTGGCTACACCTTC. Protein sequence: CAISDVSGGYTF.